This T cell receptor (beta chain) was observed in a study of blood T cell repertoires in COVID-19. About the research overall: PBMCs, B-cell-depleted T cells, or T cells provided the cDNA or gDNA that made up the material.

Germline CDR1 and CDR2: LGHDT and YNNKEL (reference sequence). The CDR3 is 14 residues long. The J segment lost 8 bases and the V segment lost 2 bases, leaving 5 bases of the junction unmatched. Original handling: Scientists estimated how many nucleated cells there were by amplifying reference gene primers. Method: immunoSEQ multiplex PCR; TCRdb's copy keeps in-frame clones and lacks some. V, J and clone size are those of that table, while D and trimming were read from the DNA. The table records 150,000 to 200,000 clones, around 82% of them present only once. This clone has a single count. The TCR originated in a woman in her 40s with COVID-19, enrolled during active disease. Sequencing used peripheral blood. The chain carries TRBV3-1 (or the pseudogene TRBV3-2) and TRBJ2-1, with 8 bases identical to TRBD2. DNA for the CDR3: TGTGCCAGCAGCCAACCCACGCGGGGGGATGAGCAGTTCTTC. Amino acid sequence: CASSQPTRGDEQFF.